The 24 T cell receptor beta chains below were found in one sample sequenced in a study of cytomegalovirus exposure and HLA in healthy donors. The protocol was immunoSEQ multiplex PCR, while the TCRdb copy is restricted to in-frame clones and leaves out a portion. The table shows 75,000 to 90,000 clones, with 90% to 96% occurring only once. Sequencing used PBMCs. The receptors come from a man aged 18 to 29 in good health and CMV-seropositive.

The chain recombines TRBV27 with TRBJ1-2; 10 bases align to TRBD1. V dropped 4 bases and J dropped 7; count of bases not matched to a gene: 9. The CDR3 loop spans 15 amino acids. The germline V gene has CDR1 MNHEY and CDR2 SMNVEV (reference sequence). CDR3 nucleotide sequence: TGTGCCAGCAGTTCGACAGGGGGCGTTTCTGGTGGCTACACCTTC. This encodes CASSSTGGVSGGYTF.

The chain employs TRBV5-1 and TRBJ1-1; 10 nucleotides align to TRBD1. The germline V gene encodes CDR1 SGHRS and CDR2 YFSETQ. This CDR3 has 16 residues. The ends lost 6 bases at V and 1 base at J; junction bases unmatched: 9. CDR3 in amino acids: CASTSWGTGANTEAFF. In DNA form, the CDR3 reads TGCGCCAGCACCTCTTGGGGGACAGGGGCGAACACTGAAGCTTTCTTT.

The chain joins TRBV11-1 to TRBJ2-1; 9 nucleotides align to TRBD2. Germline V gives CDR1 SGHAT, CDR2 FQDESV (reference sequence). The CDR3 consists of 16 residues. V shed 5 bases and J 8 bases; nucleotides not matched to a gene: 13. The CDR3 DNA is TGTGCCAGCAGCACGCAACTAGCGGGCCTCTTGGATGAGCAGTTCTTC. This gives the protein CASSTQLAGLLDEQFF.

The chain uses TRBV5-4 and TRBJ2-7; TRBD1 aligns across 10 bases. V shed 5 bases, J shed 1 base, and the junction held 6 bases outside the gene matches. The CDR3 covers 15 residues. Looked up from germline, CDR1 is SGHNT and CDR2 is YYREEE (reference sequence). The CDR3 reads CASSPDRGRSYEQYF. CDR3 in DNA: TGTGCCAGCAGTCCTGACAGGGGGCGATCCTACGAGCAGTACTTC.

V is TRBV5-6 and J is TRBJ2-1; the match to TRBD1 covers 9 bases. The J segment lost 4 bases and the V segment lost 0 bases, leaving 5 bases of the junction unmatched. Germline V CDR1 and CDR2: SGHDT, YYEEEE. CDR3 size: 16 residues. In nucleotides, the CDR3 is TGTGCCAGCAGCTTGGCAGGACAGGGGCCTTACAATGAGCAGTTCTTC. Residues: CASSLAGQGPYNEQFF.

The chain has TRBV6-1 and TRBJ1-4; 7 positions agree with TRBD1. Germline trimming cut 10 bases from V and 6 bases from J; bases unmatched to any gene: 8. The CDR3 length is 13 residues. Germline CDR1 is MNHNS and CDR2 is SASEGT. CDR3 residues: CATYRGVDEKLFF. CDR3 bases: TGTGCCACATACAGGGGAGTGGATGAAAAACTGTTTTTT.

The chain couples TRBV5-1 to TRBJ1-3; D is unclear. The V end was cut by 0 bases, the J end by 2 bases, with 6 bases between. This CDR3 comprises 14 residues. Germline CDR1 SGHRS, CDR2 YFSETQ. This CDR3 reads CASSLGVTGNTIYF. DNA of the CDR3: TGCGCCAGCAGCTTGGGAGTAACTGGAAACACCATATATTTT.

This chain links TRBV28 with TRBJ1-4, with D tentatively TRBD1 (6 bases). This CDR3 comprises 14 residues. Trimming removed 7 bases at V and 4 bases at J, with 13 bases between. Looked up from germline, CDR1 is MDHEN and CDR2 is SYDVKM. CDR3 DNA: TGTGCCAGCATATCTGGGGGCGGTAATGAAAAACTGTTTTTT. Translation: CASISGGGNEKLFF.

This clone was seen only once. This chain connects TRBV2 to TRBJ1-2, with 8 bases fitting TRBD1. This CDR3 contains 12 residues. The germline V gene has CDR1 SNHLY and CDR2 FYNNEI. The V gene end was trimmed by 4 bases and the J gene end by 8 bases; junction bases not matched to a gene: 3. In DNA, the CDR3 is TGTGCCAGCAGTGGGACAGGGCGCGGCTACACCTTC. Translating gives CASSGTGRGYTF.

The genes are TRBV4-1 and TRBJ2-5; 8 bases are shared with TRBD2. The V gene end was trimmed by 0 bases and the J gene end by 0 bases; junction bases not matched to a gene: 12. CDR1 is MGHRA and CDR2 is YSYEKL in the germline V gene. The CDR3 extends over 19 amino acids. The CDR3 coding sequence is TGCGCCAGCAGCCAAGATAAACTAGCGGAGACCTGGTACCAAGAGACCCAGTACTTC. Translating gives CASSQDKLAETWYQETQYF.

V gene TRBV6-1 combines with J gene TRBJ2-1; a possible D gene is TRBD2 (6 bases). The CDR3 is made up of 15 amino acids. Germline loops: CDR1 MNHNS, CDR2 SASEGT. Trimming left V 3 bases short and J 5 bases short, with 14 bases between. CDR3 amino acids: CASSDPGTSNNEQFF. The CDR3 DNA reads as TGTGCCAGCAGTGACCCCGGGACTTCCAACAATGAGCAGTTCTTC.

The chain has TRBV19 and TRBJ1-1, with a tentative D call TRBD1 (6 bases). Germline loops: CDR1 LNHDA, CDR2 SQIVND (reference sequence). The CDR3 covers 14 residues. Trimming stripped 7 bases from V and 4 bases from J, with 16 bases between. The CDR3 DNA is TGTGCCAGTACCTTCAGGGGCGACTTCACTGAAGCTTTCTTT. It encodes CASTFRGDFTEAFF.

This chain uses TRBV28 with TRBJ1-1; TRBD1 matches at 9 bases. This CDR3 spans 14 amino acids. V shed 6 bases and J 5 bases; nucleotides not matched to a gene: 7. Germline V gives CDR1 MDHEN, CDR2 SYDVKM. CDR3 sequence (DNA): TGTGCCAGCAGATCAGGGACAGGGAGGACTGAAGCTTTCTTT. This sequence encodes CASRSGTGRTEAFF.

This chain links TRBV11-3 with TRBJ2-2, with D possibly matching TRBD2 (5 bases). Per germline, CDR1 SGHNT and CDR2 YENEEA. V was pared by 6 bases and J by 4 bases, with 6 bases between. This CDR3 is 12 amino acids long. The CDR3 coding sequence is TGTGCCAGCAGTACTAGCACCGGGGAGCTGTTTTTT. This sequence encodes CASSTSTGELFF.

This clone was counted a single time. J is TRBJ2-5 and V is TRBV29-1; 12 nucleotides agree with TRBD2. Germline-derived CDR1 and CDR2 are SQVTM and ANQGSEA. This CDR3 is built from 15 residues. V trimming: 4 bases; J trimming: 3 bases; junction bases outside the gene matches: 6. The CDR3 DNA reads TGCAGCGTTGCTTCTAGCGGGAGGGGGAAAGAGACCCAGTACTTC. Residues: CSVASSGRGKETQYF. The full variable domain, rest sourced from reference TRBV29-1 and TRBJ2-5, is SAVISQKPSRDICQRGTSLTIQCQVDSQVTMMFWYRQQPGQSLTLIATANQGSEATYESGFVIDKFPISRPNLTFSTLTVSNMSPEDSSIYLCSVASSGRGKETQYFGPGTRLLVL.

V usage is TRBV2 and J usage is TRBJ1-4; weak D call: TRBD1 (5 bases). Trimming cost V 4 bases and J 4 bases, with 13 bases left between them. This CDR3 contains 15 residues. The germline gives CDR1 SNHLY, CDR2 FYNNEI. The CDR3 sequence: CASSGGQLLNEKLFF. The CDR3 DNA reads as TGTGCCAGCAGTGGGGGCCAGTTACTTAATGAAAAACTGTTTTTT. Supplemented by reference TRBV2 and TRBJ1-4, the full variable domain reads EPEVTQTPSHQVTQMGQEVILRCVPISNHLYFYWYRQILGQKVEFLVSFYNNEISEKSEIFDDQFSVERPDGSNFTLKIRSTKLEDSAMYFCASSGGQLLNEKLFFGSGTQLSVL.

The chain combines TRBV28 with TRBJ2-1, with D perhaps matching TRBD2 (6 bases). CDR1 is MDHEN, CDR2 SYDVKM, per germline. Trimming stripped 6 bases from V and 15 bases from J, with 15 bases between. This CDR3 spans 11 amino acids. CDR3 residues: CASSTTRGSFF. CDR3 sequence (DNA): TGTGCCAGCAGCACGACTAGGGGCTCGTTCTTC.

The rearrangement links TRBV19 to TRBJ2-2; no clear D. CDR3 length: 14 amino acids. Trimming pared 2 bases from V and 8 bases from J, leaving 12 bases between. Germline V gene lookup returns CDR1 LNHDA and CDR2 SQIVND (reference sequence). The CDR3 spells CASSIRRFRGELFF. The DNA of the CDR3 is TGTGCCAGTAGTATACGGCGGTTTAGGGGGGAGCTGTTTTTT.

The CDR3 here is CASSLVLAVEQFF. The CDR3, as DNA: TGCGCCAGCAGCTTGGTTCTAGCGGTAGAGCAGTTCTTC. The chain couples TRBV5-1 to TRBJ2-1, with 7 bases that match TRBD2. Germline assignment: CDR1 SGHRS and CDR2 YFSETQ. This CDR3 is built from 13 residues. J lost 10 bases, V lost 0 bases, and 4 bases had no gene match.

The chain joins TRBV10-3 to TRBJ2-3; D ambiguous. The V end was cut by 2 bases, the J end by 0 bases, with 12 bases between. CDR3 length equals 16 residues. Germline loops: CDR1 ENHRY, CDR2 SYGVKD. The CDR3 loop is CAISEASPGSTDTQYF. The CDR3 DNA sequence: TGTGCCATCAGTGAGGCCTCCCCCGGGAGCACAGATACGCAGTATTTT.

In its sample, this clone was seen once. The chain combines TRBV27 with TRBJ2-7; perhaps TRBD1 as D (5 bases). Trimming removed 2 bases from V and 3 bases from J, with 8 bases in between. Per germline, CDR1 MNHEY and CDR2 SMNVEV (reference sequence). This CDR3 spans 13 amino acids. The CDR3 loop reads CASSLTRVYEQYF. DNA for the CDR3: TGTGCCAGCAGTTTAACCAGGGTCTACGAGCAGTACTTC.

The chain couples TRBV5-4 to TRBJ2-3, with TRBD2 matching 8 bases. V lost 4 bases and J lost 2; bases outside the gene matches: 9. Germline V lookup: CDR1 SGHNT, CDR2 YYREEE (reference sequence). CDR3 length: 16 amino acids. The CDR3 coding sequence is TGTGCCAGCAGCCTCGGACTAGCCGAGGCCACAGATACGCAGTATTTT. Amino acids: CASSLGLAEATDTQYF.

The rearrangement joins TRBV23-1 to TRBJ2-7; 7 nucleotides line up with TRBD2. TRBV23-1 is an ORF, with its function uncertain. The V and J ends lost 7 bases and 2 bases, in that order; junction bases with no gene match: 17. This CDR3 is 17 amino acids long. CDR3 loop: CASTHTPGLAETYEQYF. In nucleotides, the CDR3 is TGCGCCAGCACACACACCCCCGGGCTAGCGGAAACCTACGAGCAGTACTTC.

The gene calls are TRBV6-5 and TRBJ2-1, with TRBD2 matching over 12 bases. The J segment lost 8 bases and the V segment lost 2 bases, leaving 4 bases of the junction unmatched. The germline gives CDR1 MNHEY, CDR2 SVGAGI. This CDR3 is built from 15 residues. The CDR3 spells CASSYSLAGGYEQFF. The CDR3, as DNA: TGTGCCAGCAGTTACAGTCTAGCGGGAGGGTATGAGCAGTTCTTC.